This is a list of T cell receptor beta chains from one sample in a study of blood T cell repertoires in COVID-19. This table comes from immunoSEQ multiplex PCR, and its TCRdb copy is limited to in-frame clones, with some not included. The table lists about 48,000 clones, 87% of them singletons, with 15% to 20% in the top ten. The sequenced sample was peripheral blood. These receptors were taken from a human donor in a cohort sampled during active COVID-19. CDR3s include the opening cysteine and the closing phenylalanine or tryptophan. The D gene is left open where the match is weak. Only part of the rows carry a size: once, few, many, or a class if the clone is expanded.

>TRBV4-1|TRBJ2-2|NA|NA
TGCGCCAGCAGCCACCCCCAGGGGCAGAAACCCACCGGGGAGCTGTTTTTT
CASSHPQGQKPTGELFF
>TRBV9|TRBJ2-7|NA|NA
TGTGCCAGCAGCGCGCAGGAGGCCAGCTCCTACGAGCAGTACTTC
CASSAQEASSYEQYF
>TRBV27|TRBJ2-5|NA|NA
TGTGCCAGCAGTTCGGACTATGGGGAGACCCAGTACTTC
CASSSDYGETQYF
>TRBV27|TRBJ2-7|few|NA
TGTGCCAGCAGTTCCCTTACTAGTAGCTCCTACGAGCAGTACTTC
CASSSLTSSSYEQYF
>TRBV5-5|TRBJ2-7|NA|NA
TGTGCCAGCAGCTTGTCATTGGGGTCGGGAGAGCAGTACTTC
CASSLSLGSGEQYF
>TRBV7-2|TRBJ1-5|once|NA
TGTGCCAGCAGCTTAGCGGCAGGGGGCAATCAGCCCCAGCATTTT
CASSLAAGGNQPQHF
>TRBV29-1|TRBJ1-2|NA|NA
TGCAGCGTTGATACGGAGGGGATAAACTATGGCTACACCTTC
CSVDTEGINYGYTF
>TRBV2|TRBJ2-7|NA|TRBD2
TGTGCCAGCAGCCCGACTAGCGGGGGGGCGTACGAGCAGTACTTC
CASSPTSGGAYEQYF
>TRBV18|TRBJ2-7|NA|TRBD1
TGTGCCAGCTCACCAGGGACAGGGAAAGTCGAGCAGTACTTC
CASSPGTGKVEQYF
>TRBV5-1|TRBJ2-3|NA|TRBD2
TGCGCCAGCAGCTTGGGAACTAGCGGGAGACGGGATACGCAGTATTTT
CASSLGTSGRRDTQYF
>TRBV9|TRBJ2-7|NA|TRBD1
TGTGCCAGCAGCCCCTGGATGGGACAGGGGGCTGGGGAGCAGTACTTC
CASSPWMGQGAGEQYF
>TRBV7-9|TRBJ2-7|NA|TRBD2
TGTGCCAGCAGCACACGGACTAGCGGATACGAGCAGTACTTC
CASSTRTSGYEQYF
>TRBV5-1|TRBJ2-7|NA|NA
TGCGCCAAGAGCGTCTACGAGCAGTACTTC
CAKSVYEQYF
>TRBV7-2|TRBJ1-1|NA|TRBD1
TGTGCCAGCAGCTCCCGACAGGGCAAAGCTTTCTTT
CASSSRQGKAFF
>TRBV18|TRBJ2-7|NA|NA
TGTGCCAGCTCACCACCGTCAGGGGTCGAGCAGTACTTC
CASSPPSGVEQYF
>TRBV6-1|TRBJ1-2|NA|NA
TGTGCCAGCAGTGTCGAGGCGGGGGCCGCTAACTATGGCTACACCTTC
CASSVEAGAANYGYTF
>TRBV7-3|TRBJ2-5|NA|NA
TGTGCCAGCAGCCCCCCGGACACCGGTATCCAGTACTTC
CASSPPDTGIQYF
>TRBV10-1|TRBJ2-7|NA|TRBD1
TGCGCCAGCAGCGTCGGGACAGGGATCCAGGAGCAGTACTTC
CASSVGTGIQEQYF
>TRBV5-1|TRBJ1-1|NA|TRBD1
TGCGCCAGCAGCGCCTCCGGGACAGCGAACACTGAAGCTTTCTTT
CASSASGTANTEAFF
>TRBV9|TRBJ2-5|NA|TRBD2
TGTGCCAGCAGCCGGGGGGGCCAGGGGGAGACCCAGTACTTC
CASSRGGQGETQYF
>TRBV5-6|TRBJ1-1|NA|TRBD1
TGTGCCAGCAGCCCCCGAAGGGGGCGGGTTGAAGCTTTCTTT
CASSPRRGRVEAFF
>TRBV6-2/TRBV6-3|TRBJ2-7|NA|NA
TGTGCCAGCAGTTCCCCCATGGGGGGACGCCTCTACGAGCAGTACTTC
CASSSPMGGRLYEQYF
>TRBV4-2|TRBJ1-3|NA|NA
TGTGCCAGCAGCCAGACAGAGAGCTCTGGAAACACCATATATTTT
CASSQTESSGNTIYF
>TRBV5-8|TRBJ2-5|NA|TRBD1
TGTGCCAGCAGCTTCAGGGCAGGGGGCTTTGAGACCCAGTACTTC
CASSFRAGGFETQYF
>TRBV9|TRBJ1-5|NA|TRBD1
TGTGCCAGCAGCGTAGATGGGTACAGGGGTCAGCCCCAGCATTTT
CASSVDGYRGQPQHF
>TRBV28|TRBJ1-4|NA|TRBD1
TGTGCCAGCAGGGGAACAGGGGGGGGCACTAATGAAAAACTGTTTTTT
CASRGTGGGTNEKLFF
>TRBV5-1|TRBJ2-7|NA|TRBD1
TGCGCCAGCAGCTTGGCCCCTCGGGACAGAACCCCCTACGAGCAGTACTTC
CASSLAPRDRTPYEQYF
>TRBV19|TRBJ1-2|NA|NA
TGTGCCAGTAGTATAGTACAGCCGGTTAACTATGGCTACACCTTC
CASSIVQPVNYGYTF
>TRBV9|TRBJ1-1|NA|NA
TGTGCCAGCAGCGTAGTCGGACACTCGAACACTGAAGCTTTCTTT
CASSVVGHSNTEAFF